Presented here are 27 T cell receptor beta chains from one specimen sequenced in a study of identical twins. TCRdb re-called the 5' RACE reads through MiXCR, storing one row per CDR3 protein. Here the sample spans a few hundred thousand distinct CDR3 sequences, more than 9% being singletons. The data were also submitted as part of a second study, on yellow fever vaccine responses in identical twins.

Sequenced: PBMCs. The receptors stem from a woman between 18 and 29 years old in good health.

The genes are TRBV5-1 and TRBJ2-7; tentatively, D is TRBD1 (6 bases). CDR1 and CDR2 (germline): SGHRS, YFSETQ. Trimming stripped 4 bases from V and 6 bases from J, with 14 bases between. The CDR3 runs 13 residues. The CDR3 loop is CASSTGQPGEQYF. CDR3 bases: TGCGCCAGCAGCACAGGACAGCCTGGCGAGCAGTACTTC.

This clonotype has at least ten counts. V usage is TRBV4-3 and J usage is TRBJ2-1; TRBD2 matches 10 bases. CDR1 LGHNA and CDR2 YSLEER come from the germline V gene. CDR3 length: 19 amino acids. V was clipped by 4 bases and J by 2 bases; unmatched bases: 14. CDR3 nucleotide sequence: TGCGCCAGCAGCCCGCGGGTAGCGGGAGGTTCGAAGCCCTACAATGAGCAGTTCTTC. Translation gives CASSPRVAGGSKPYNEQFF.

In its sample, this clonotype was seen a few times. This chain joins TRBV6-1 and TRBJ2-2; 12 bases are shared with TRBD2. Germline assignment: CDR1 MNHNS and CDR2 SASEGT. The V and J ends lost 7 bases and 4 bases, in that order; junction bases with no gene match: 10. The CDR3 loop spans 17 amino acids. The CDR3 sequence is CASIGLAGLGGTGELFF. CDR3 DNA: TGTGCCAGCATCGGACTAGCGGGACTTGGGGGCACCGGGGAGCTGTTTTTT.

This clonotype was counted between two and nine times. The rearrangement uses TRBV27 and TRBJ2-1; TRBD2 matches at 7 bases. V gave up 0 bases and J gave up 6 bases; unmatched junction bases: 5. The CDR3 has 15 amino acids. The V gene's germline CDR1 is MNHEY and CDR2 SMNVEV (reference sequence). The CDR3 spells CASSLSSGVGNEQFF. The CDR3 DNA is TGTGCCAGCAGTTTATCGAGCGGGGTGGGCAATGAGCAGTTCTTC.

Written as DNA, the CDR3 is TGTGCCTCTGCAATGGCCTATCAAGAGACCCAGTACTTC. Amino acid sequence: CASAMAYQETQYF. The chain uses TRBV24-1 and TRBJ2-5; D remains ambiguous. Germline-derived CDR1 and CDR2 are KGHDR and SFDVKD. This CDR3 contains 13 residues. The V end was cut by 12 bases, the J end by 2 bases, with 15 bases between.

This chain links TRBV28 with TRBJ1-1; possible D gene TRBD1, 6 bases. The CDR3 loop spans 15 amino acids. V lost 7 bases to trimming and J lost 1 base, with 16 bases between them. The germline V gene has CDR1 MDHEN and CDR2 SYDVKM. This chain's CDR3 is CASTSGARGNTEAFF. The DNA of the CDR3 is TGTGCCAGCACGTCGGGGGCGAGGGGGAACACTGAAGCTTTCTTT. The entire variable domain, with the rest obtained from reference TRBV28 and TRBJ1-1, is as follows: DVKVTQSSRYLVKRTGEKVFLECVQDMDHENMFWYRQDPGLGLRLIYFSYDVKMKEKGDIPEGYSVSREKKERFSLILESASTNQTSMYLCASTSGARGNTEAFFGQGTRLTVV.

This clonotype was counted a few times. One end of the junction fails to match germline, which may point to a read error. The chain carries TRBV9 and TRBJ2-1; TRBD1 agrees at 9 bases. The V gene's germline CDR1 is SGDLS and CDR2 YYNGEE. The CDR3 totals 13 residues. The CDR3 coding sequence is TGTGCCAGCAGCGTAGGGGGACAGGGCCCCCCTCACTTC. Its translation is CASSVGGQGPPHF.

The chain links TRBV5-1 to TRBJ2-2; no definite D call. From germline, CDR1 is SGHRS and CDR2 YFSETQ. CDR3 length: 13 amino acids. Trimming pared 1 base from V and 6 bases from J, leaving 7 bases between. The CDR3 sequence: CASSLWTPGELFF. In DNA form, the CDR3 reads TGCGCCAGCAGCTTGTGGACGCCCGGGGAGCTGTTTTTT. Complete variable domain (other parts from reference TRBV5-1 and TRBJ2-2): KAGVTQTPRYLIKTRGQQVTLSCSPISGHRSVSWYQQTPGQGLQFLFEYFSETQRNKGNFPGRFSGRQFSNSRSEMNVSTLELGDSALYLCASSLWTPGELFFGEGSRLTVL.

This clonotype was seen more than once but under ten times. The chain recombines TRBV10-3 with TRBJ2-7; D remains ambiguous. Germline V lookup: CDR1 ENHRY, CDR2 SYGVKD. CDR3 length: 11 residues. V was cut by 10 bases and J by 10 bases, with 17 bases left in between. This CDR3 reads CATAYSNLQYF. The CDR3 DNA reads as TGTGCCACCGCATATTCGAATTTACAGTACTTC.

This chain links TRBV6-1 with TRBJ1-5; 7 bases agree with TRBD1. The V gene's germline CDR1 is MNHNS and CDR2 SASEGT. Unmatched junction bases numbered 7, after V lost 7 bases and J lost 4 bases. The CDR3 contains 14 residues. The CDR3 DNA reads TGTGCCAGCAAAGAGGGGACAGCTAATCAGCCCCAGCATTTT. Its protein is CASKEGTANQPQHF.

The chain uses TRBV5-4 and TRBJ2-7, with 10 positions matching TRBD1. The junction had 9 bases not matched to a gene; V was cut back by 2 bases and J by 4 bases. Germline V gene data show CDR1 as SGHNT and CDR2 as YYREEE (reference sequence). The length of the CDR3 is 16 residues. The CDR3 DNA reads TGTGCCAGCAGCTTAGGGGGACAGGGGAACACATACGAGCAGTACTTC. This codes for CASSLGGQGNTYEQYF.

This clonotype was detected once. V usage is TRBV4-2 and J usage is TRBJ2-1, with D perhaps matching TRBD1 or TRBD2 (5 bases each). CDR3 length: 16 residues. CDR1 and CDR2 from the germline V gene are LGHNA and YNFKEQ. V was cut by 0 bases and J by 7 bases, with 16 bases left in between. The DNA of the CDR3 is TGTGCCAGCAGCCAAGATCGTCAGGGAGTGGGAAATGAGCAGTTCTTC. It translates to CASSQDRQGVGNEQFF.

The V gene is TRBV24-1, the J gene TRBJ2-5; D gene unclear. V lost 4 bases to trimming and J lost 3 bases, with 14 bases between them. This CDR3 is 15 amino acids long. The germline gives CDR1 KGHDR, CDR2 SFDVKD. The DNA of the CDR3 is TGTGCCACCAGTGACCATTTTGAGACCGAAGAGACCCAGTACTTC. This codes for CATSDHFETEETQYF.

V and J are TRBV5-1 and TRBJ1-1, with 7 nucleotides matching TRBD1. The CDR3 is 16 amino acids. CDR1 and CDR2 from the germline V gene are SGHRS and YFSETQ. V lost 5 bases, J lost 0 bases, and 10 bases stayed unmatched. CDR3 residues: CASRTKGASVNTEAFF. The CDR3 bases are TGCGCCAGCAGGACAAAGGGGGCTTCTGTGAACACTGAAGCTTTCTTT. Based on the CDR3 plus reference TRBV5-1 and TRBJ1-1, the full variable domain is KAGVTQTPRYLIKTRGQQVTLSCSPISGHRSVSWYQQTPGQGLQFLFEYFSETQRNKGNFPGRFSGRQFSNSRSEMNVSTLELGDSALYLCASRTKGASVNTEAFFGQGTRLTVV.

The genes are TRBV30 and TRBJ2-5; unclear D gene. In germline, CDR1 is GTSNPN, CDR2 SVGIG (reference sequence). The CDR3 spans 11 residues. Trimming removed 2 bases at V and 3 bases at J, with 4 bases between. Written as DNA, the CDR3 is TGTGCCTGGAGTACCAAAGAGACCCAGTACTTC. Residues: CAWSTKETQYF.

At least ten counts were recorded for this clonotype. The DNA of the CDR3 is TGTGCCGGCGGGGGGTTAGCCACTGAAGCTTTCTTT. Translating gives CAGGGLATEAFF. The rearrangement links TRBV6-5 to TRBJ1-1, with a weak D call TRBD1 (5 bases). Germline CDR1 and CDR2: MNHEY and SVGAGI. Trimming cost V 11 bases and J 4 bases, with 14 bases left between them. The CDR3 sequence is 12 residues long.

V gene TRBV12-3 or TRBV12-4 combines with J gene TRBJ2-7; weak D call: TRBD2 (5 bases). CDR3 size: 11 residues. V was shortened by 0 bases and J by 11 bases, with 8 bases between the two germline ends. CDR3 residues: CASSLAGVEYF. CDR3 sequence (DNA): TGTGCCAGCAGTTTAGCGGGAGTTGAGTACTTC.

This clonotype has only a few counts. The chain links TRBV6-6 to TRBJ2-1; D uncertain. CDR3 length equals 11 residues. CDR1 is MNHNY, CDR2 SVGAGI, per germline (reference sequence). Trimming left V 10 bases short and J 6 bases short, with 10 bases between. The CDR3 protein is CATNLGNEQFF. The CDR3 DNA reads TGTGCCACCAACCTGGGCAATGAGCAGTTCTTC.

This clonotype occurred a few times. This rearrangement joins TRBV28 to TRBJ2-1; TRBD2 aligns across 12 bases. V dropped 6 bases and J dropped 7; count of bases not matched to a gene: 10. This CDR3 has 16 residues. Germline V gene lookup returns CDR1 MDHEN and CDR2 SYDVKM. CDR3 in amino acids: CASSPITSGGRNEQFF. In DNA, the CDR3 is TGTGCCAGCAGCCCAATTACTAGCGGGGGGAGGAATGAGCAGTTCTTC.

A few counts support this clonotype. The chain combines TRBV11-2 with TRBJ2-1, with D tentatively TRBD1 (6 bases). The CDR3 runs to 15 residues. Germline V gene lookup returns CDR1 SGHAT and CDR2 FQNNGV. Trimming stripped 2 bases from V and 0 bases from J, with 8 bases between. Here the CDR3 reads CASSLWGRSYNEQFF. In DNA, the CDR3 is TGTGCCAGCAGCTTATGGGGGCGCTCCTACAATGAGCAGTTCTTC.

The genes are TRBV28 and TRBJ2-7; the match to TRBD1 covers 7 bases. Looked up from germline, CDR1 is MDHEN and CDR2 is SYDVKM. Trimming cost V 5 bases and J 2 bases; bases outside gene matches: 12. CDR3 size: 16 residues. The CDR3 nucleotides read TGTGCCAGCAGTGTGTGGGGACAGTCGAAAACCTACGAGCAGTACTTC. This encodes CASSVWGQSKTYEQYF.

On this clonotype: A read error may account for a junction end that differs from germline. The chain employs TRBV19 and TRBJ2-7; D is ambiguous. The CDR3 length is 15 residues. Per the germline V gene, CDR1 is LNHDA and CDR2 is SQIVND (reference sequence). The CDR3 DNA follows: TGTGCCAGTAGTATAGATCTTGGTCAAAGCTACAAGCAGTACTTC. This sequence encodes CASSIDLGQSYKQYF.

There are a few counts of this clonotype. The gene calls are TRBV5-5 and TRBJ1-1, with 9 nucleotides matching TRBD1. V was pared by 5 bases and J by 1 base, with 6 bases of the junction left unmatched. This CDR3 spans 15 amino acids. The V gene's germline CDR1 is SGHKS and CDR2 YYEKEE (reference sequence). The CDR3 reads CASSFVGQGNTEAFF. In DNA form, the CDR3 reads TGTGCCAGCAGTTTTGTGGGACAGGGGAACACTGAAGCTTTCTTT.

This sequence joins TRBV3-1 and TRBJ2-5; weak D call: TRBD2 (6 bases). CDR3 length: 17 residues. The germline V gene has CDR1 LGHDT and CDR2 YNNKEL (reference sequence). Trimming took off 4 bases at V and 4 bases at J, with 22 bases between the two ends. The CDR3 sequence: CASSPPSERVDLETQYF. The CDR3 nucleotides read TGTGCCAGCAGCCCCCCTTCCGAGCGGGTTGATCTAGAGACCCAGTACTTC.

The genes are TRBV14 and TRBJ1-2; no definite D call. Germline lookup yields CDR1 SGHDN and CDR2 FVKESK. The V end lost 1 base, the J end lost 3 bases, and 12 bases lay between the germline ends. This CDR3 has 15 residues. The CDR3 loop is CASSQGGGGDYGYTF. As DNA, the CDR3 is TGTGCCAGCAGCCAAGGAGGCGGTGGGGACTATGGCTACACCTTC.

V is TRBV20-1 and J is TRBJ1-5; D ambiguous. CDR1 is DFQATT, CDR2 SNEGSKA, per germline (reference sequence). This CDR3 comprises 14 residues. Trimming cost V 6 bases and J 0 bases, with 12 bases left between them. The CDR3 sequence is CSATGRGSNQPQHF. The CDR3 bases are TGCAGTGCGACCGGGAGAGGTAGCAATCAGCCCCAGCATTTT.

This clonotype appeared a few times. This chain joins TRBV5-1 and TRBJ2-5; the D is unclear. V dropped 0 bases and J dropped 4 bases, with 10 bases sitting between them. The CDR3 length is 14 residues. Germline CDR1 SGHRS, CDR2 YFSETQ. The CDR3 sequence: CASSLVSLPETQYF. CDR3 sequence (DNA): TGCGCCAGCAGCTTGGTTAGTCTACCAGAGACCCAGTACTTC.